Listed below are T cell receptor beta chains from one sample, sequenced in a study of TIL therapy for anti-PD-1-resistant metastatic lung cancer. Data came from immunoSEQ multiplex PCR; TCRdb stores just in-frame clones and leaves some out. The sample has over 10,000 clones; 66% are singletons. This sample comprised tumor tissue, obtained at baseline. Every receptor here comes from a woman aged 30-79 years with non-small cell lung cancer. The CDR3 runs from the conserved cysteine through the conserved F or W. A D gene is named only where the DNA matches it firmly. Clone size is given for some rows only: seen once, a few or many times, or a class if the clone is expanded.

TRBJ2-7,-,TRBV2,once,CASSAPGPGEQYF,TGTGCCAGCAGTGCGCCGGGACCGGGGGAGCAGTACTTC
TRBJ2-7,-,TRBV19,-,CASSVGSGQDRYEQYF,TGTGCCAGTAGTGTGGGGTCGGGGCAGGACCGATACGAGCAGTACTTC
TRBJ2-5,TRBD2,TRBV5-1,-,CASMSSGKNWEQYF,TGCGCCAGCATGTCTAGCGGGAAGAATTGGGAGCAGTACTTC
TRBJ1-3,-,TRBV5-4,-,CASSFGGGNTIYF,TGTGCCAGCAGCTTCGGGGGCGGAAACACCATATATTTT
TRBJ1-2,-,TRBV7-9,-,CASSQSGRNYGYTF,TGTGCCAGCAGCCAGTCGGGGCGTAACTATGGCTACACCTTC
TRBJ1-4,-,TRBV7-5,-,CVRSPAGSRQANEKLFF,TGTGTCAGAAGCCCAGCGGGTTCGAGACAGGCAAATGAAAAACTGTTTTTT
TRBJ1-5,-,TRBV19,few,CASKDLAPSNQPQHF,TGTGCCAGCAAAGATTTAGCCCCAAGCAATCAGCCCCAGCATTTT
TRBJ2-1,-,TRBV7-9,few,CATSTGEQFF,TGTGCCACCTCAACAGGTGAGCAGTTCTTC
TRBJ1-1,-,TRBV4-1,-,CASSLQGSNTEAFF,TGCGCCAGCAGCCTCCAGGGGTCGAACACTGAAGCTTTCTTT
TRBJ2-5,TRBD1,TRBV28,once,CASITKSAGGFQETQYF,TGTGCCAGCATCACTAAATCCGCAGGGGGATTCCAAGAGACCCAGTACTTC
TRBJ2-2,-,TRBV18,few,CASSPQAETRSSGGELFF,TGTGCCAGCTCACCACAAGCAGAGACCAGAAGCTCGGGCGGGGAGCTGTTTTTT
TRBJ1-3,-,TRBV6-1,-,CASSANGNVGNTIYF,TGTGCCAGCAGCGCTAACGGGAACGTCGGAAACACCATATATTTT
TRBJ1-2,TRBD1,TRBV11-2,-,CASSLGGQIYGYTF,TGTGCCAGCAGCTTAGGGGGACAGATCTATGGCTACACCTTC
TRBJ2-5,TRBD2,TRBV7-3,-,CASRSPGLAGGREYF,TGTGCCAGCAGGTCCCCGGGACTAGCGGGAGGACGAGAGTACTTC
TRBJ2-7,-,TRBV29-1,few,CSVATSDEQYF,TGCAGCGTGGCTACCAGCGACGAGCAGTACTTC
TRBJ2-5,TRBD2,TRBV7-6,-,CASSVTGTSVAETQYF,TGTGCCAGCAGCGTTACCGGGACTAGCGTAGCGGAGACCCAGTACTTC
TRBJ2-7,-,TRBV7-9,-,CASSSLAVNSYEQYF,TGTGCCAGCAGCTCCCTCGCGGTGAACTCGTACGAGCAGTACTTC
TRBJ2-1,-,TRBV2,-,CASSREGSSYNEQFF,TGTGCCAGCAGCCGCGAAGGGAGCTCCTACAATGAGCAGTTCTTC
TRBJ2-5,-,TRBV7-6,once,CASSFSRGRSETQYF,TGTGCCAGCAGCTTTTCGAGGGGGAGATCGGAGACCCAGTACTTC
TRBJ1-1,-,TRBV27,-,CASSLTDPSNTEAFF,TGTGCCAGCAGCTTGACAGACCCCTCGAACACTGAAGCTTTCTTT
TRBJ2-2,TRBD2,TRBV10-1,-,CASSGKGRDTGELFF,TGCGCCAGCAGTGGAAAAGGGAGGGACACCGGGGAGCTGTTTTTT
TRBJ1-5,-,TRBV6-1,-,CASSESRRNSNQPQHF,TGTGCCAGCAGTGAATCGAGAAGGAATAGCAATCAGCCCCAGCATTTT
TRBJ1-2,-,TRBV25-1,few,CASSETGYGYTF,TGTGCCAGCAGTGAGACGGGGTATGGCTACACCTTC
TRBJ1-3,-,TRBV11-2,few,CASTQRGGTGNTIYF,TGTGCCAGCACCCAGCGGGGAGGGACTGGAAACACCATATATTTT
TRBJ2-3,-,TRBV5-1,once,CASTGTGGRSDTQYF,TGCGCCAGCACCGGGACGGGGGGCCGCTCAGATACGCAGTATTTT
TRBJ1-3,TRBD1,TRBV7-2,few,CASSLAQGATSGNTIYF,TGTGCCAGCAGCTTAGCGCAGGGGGCAACCTCTGGAAACACCATATATTTT
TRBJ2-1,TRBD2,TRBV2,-,CASSILRTRNEQFF,TGTGCCAGCAGTATCCTCCGGACTAGGAATGAGCAGTTCTTC
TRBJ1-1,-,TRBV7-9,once,CASSLYMNTEAFF,TGTGCCAGCAGCTTATATATGAACACTGAAGCTTTCTTT
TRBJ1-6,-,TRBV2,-,CASSEGSAGNSPLHF,TGTGCCAGCAGTGAAGGATCGGCCGGGAATTCACCCCTCCACTTT
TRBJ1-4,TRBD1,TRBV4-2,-,CASSQGRLTGGWSEKLFF,TGTGCCAGCAGCCAAGGGCGTCTTACAGGGGGTTGGAGTGAAAAACTGTTTTTT
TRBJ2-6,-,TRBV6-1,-,CASSGRSGANVLTF,TGTGCCAGCTCGGGAAGATCTGGGGCCAACGTCCTGACTTTC
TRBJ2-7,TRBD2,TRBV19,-,CASSIRRENYEQYF,TGTGCCAGTAGTATCCGGCGGGAGAACTACGAGCAGTACTTC
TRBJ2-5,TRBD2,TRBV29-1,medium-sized,CSVRLAGAQETQYF,TGCAGCGTTAGACTAGCGGGGGCCCAAGAGACCCAGTACTTC
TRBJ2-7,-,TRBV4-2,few,CASSQASGWSSYEQYF,TGTGCCAGCAGCCAGGCCAGCGGGTGGAGCTCCTACGAGCAGTACTTC
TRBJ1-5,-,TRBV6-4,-,CASSVARGQPQHF,TGTGCCAGCAGTGTTGCCCGGGGTCAGCCCCAGCATTTT
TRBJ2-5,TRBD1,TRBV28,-,CATTGTGETQYF,TGTGCCACGACAGGGACAGGAGAGACCCAGTACTTC
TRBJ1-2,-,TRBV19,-,CASSRGRTNYGYTF,TGTGCCAGTAGTAGGGGACGGACGAACTATGGCTACACCTTC
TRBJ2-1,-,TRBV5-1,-,CASSLSIQGYNEQFF,TGCGCCAGCAGCTTGTCGATACAGGGATACAATGAGCAGTTCTTC
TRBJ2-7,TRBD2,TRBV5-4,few,CASSSGLAGVYEQYF,TGTGCCAGCAGCTCGGGACTAGCGGGAGTCTACGAGCAGTACTTC
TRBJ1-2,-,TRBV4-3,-,CASSQEHPETTDYGYTF,TGCGCCAGCAGCCAAGAACACCCCGAAACGACGGACTATGGCTACACCTTC
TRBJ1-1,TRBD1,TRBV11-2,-,CASSYGQGVTEAFF,TGTGCCAGCAGCTACGGACAGGGGGTCACTGAAGCTTTCTTT
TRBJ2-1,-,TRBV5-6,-,CASSLVREQFF,TGTGCCAGCAGCTTGGTGAGGGAGCAGTTCTTC
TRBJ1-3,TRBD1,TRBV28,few,CASSPTTGGRNTIYF,TGTGCCAGCAGTCCAACGACAGGGGGGAGAAACACCATATATTTT
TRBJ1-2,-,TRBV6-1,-,CASARGGAQGGYTF,TGTGCCAGCGCCCGCGGAGGGGCCCAGGGTGGCTACACCTTC
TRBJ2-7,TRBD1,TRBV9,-,CASSDPRTGSYEQYF,TGTGCCAGCAGCGACCCCCGGACAGGCTCTTACGAGCAGTACTTC
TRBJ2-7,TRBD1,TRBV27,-,CASRPKGQVGYEQYF,TGTGCCAGCAGGCCGAAGGGACAGGTGGGCTACGAGCAGTACTTC
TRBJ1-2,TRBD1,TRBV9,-,CASSVGDRAGGYTF,TGTGCCAGCAGCGTAGGGGACAGGGCGGGAGGCTACACCTTC
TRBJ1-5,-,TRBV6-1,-,CASSVNRNSNQPQHF,TGTGCCAGCAGTGTTAACAGAAATAGCAATCAGCCCCAGCATTTT
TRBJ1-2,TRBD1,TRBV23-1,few,CASSQLTGNGYTF,TGCGCCAGCAGTCAACTGACAGGGAATGGCTACACCTTC
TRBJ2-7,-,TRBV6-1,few,CASSAFTTGPNEQYF,TGTGCCAGCAGTGCATTCACGACGGGGCCCAACGAGCAGTACTTC
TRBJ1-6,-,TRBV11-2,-,CASSSRADNSPLHF,TGTGCCAGCAGCTCCCGGGCAGATAATTCACCCCTCCACTTT
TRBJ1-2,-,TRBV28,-,CASRPQVTNYGYTF,TGTGCCAGCAGACCGCAAGTTACGAACTATGGCTACACCTTC
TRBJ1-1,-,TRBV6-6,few,CASNQGDFEAFF,TGTGCCAGCAACCAAGGGGACTTTGAAGCTTTCTTT
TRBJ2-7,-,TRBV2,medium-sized,CASSWNSYEQYF,TGTGCCAGCAGCTGGAACTCCTACGAGCAGTACTTC